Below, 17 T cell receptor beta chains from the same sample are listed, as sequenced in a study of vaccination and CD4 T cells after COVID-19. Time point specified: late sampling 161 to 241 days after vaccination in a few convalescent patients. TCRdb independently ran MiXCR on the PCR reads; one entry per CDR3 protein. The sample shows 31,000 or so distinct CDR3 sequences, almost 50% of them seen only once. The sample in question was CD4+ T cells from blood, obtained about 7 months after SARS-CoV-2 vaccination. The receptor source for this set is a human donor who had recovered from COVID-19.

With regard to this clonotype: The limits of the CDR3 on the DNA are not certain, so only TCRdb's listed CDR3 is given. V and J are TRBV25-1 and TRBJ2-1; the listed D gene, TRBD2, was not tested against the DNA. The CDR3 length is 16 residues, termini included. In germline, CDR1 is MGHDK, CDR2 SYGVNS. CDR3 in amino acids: CASSGAGVAGGAMGFF.

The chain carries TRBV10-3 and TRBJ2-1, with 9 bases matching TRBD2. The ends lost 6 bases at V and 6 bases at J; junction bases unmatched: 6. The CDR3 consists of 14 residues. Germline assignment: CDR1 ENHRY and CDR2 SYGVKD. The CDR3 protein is CAIRVAGVSNEQFF. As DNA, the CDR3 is TGTGCCATCAGGGTAGCGGGAGTGTCCAATGAGCAGTTCTTC.

CDR3 protein: CASSLGQFYGYTF. In DNA, the CDR3 is TGTGCCAGCAGTCTCGGACAGTTCTATGGCTACACCTTC. V is TRBV28 and J is TRBJ1-2; D is possibly TRBD1 (6 bases). Looked up from germline, CDR1 is MDHEN and CDR2 is SYDVKM. The CDR3 loop spans 13 amino acids. The germline V and J ends were trimmed by 5 bases and 4 bases, with 11 bases remaining between them.

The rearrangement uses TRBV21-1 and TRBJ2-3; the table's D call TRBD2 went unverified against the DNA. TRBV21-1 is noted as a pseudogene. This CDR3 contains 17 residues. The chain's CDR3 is CASSNLPLAVITDTQYF. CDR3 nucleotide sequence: TGTGCCAGCAGCAACCTTCCCCTAGCGGTGATCACAGATACGCAGTATTTT.

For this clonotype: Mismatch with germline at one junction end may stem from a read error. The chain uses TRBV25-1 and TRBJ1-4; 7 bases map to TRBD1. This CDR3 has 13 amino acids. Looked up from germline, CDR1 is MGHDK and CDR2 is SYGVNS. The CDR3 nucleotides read TGTGCCAGCAGCCAGGGGGGCATAGGACTTCGGGTTTTT. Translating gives CASSQGGIGLRVF. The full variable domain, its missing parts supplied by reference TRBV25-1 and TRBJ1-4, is EADIYQTPRYLVIGTGKKITLECSQTMGHDKMYWYQQDPGMELHLIHYSYGVNSTEKGDLSSESTVSRIRTEHFPLTLESARPSHTSQYLCASSQGGIGLRVFGSGTQLSVL.

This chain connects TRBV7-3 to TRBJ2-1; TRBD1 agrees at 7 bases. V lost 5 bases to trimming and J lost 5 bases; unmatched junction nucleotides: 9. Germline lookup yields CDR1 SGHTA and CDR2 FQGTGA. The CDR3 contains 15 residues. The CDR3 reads CASSVHGTDHNEQFF. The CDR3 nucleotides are TGTGCCAGCAGCGTACACGGGACAGATCACAATGAGCAGTTCTTC.

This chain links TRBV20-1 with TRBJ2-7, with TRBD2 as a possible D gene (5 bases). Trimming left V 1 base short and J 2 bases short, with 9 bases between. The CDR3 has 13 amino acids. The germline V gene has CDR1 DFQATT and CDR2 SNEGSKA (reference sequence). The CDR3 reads CSARGETPYEQYF. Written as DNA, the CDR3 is TGCAGTGCTAGAGGGGAGACCCCCTACGAGCAGTACTTC.

CDR3 residues: CATSRAHGGGNTEAFF. The CDR3 coding sequence is TGTGCCACCAGCAGGGCTCACGGGGGAGGTAACACTGAAGCTTTCTTT. The chain is built from TRBV15 and TRBJ1-1; D possibly corresponds to TRBD1 (5 bases). CDR1 is LNHNV and CDR2 is YYDKDF in the germline V gene (reference sequence). V was pared by 3 bases and J by 2 bases, with 16 bases between. The CDR3 length is 16 residues.

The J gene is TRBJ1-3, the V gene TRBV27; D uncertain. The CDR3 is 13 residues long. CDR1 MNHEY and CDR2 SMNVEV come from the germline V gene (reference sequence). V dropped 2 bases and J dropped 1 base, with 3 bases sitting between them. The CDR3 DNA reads TGTGCCAGCAGTTTACGGTCTGGAAACACCATATATTTT. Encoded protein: CASSLRSGNTIYF.

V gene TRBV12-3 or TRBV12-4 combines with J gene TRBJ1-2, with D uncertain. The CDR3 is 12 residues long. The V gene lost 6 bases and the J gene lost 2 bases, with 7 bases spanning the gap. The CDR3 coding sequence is TGTGCCAGCAGCCAGGCAAACTATGGCTACACCTTC. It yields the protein CASSQANYGYTF.

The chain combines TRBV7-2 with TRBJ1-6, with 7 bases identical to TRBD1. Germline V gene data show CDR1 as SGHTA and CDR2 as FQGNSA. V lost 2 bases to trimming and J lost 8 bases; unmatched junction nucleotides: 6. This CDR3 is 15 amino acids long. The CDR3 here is CASSLTGQDYSPLHF. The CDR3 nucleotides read TGTGCCAGCAGCTTAACTGGACAGGATTATTCACCCCTCCACTTT.

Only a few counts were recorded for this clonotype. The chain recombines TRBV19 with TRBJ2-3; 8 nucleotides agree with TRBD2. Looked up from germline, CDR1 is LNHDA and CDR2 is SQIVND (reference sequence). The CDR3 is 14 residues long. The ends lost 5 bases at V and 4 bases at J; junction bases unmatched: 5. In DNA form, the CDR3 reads TGTGCCAGTAGTGCAGCGGGAGCGGCAGATACGCAGTATTTT. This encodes CASSAAGAADTQYF.

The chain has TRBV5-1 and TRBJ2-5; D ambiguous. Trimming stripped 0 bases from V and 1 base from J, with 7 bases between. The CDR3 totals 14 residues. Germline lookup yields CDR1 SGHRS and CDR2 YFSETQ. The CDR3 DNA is TGCGCCAGCAGCTTGGCGGGTTCCCAAGAGACCCAGTACTTC. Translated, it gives CASSLAGSQETQYF.

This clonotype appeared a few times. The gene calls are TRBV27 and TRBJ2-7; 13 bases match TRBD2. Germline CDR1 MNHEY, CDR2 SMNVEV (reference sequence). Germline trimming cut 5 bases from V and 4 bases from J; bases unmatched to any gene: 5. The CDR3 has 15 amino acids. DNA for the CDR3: TGTGCCAGCAGTCCAGGACTAGCGGGAGTGTACGAGCAGTACTTC. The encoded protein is CASSPGLAGVYEQYF.

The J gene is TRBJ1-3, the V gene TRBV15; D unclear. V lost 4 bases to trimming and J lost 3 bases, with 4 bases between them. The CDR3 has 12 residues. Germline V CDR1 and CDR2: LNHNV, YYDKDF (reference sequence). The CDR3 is CATSKSGNTIYF. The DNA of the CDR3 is TGTGCCACCAGCAAAAGTGGAAACACCATATATTTT.

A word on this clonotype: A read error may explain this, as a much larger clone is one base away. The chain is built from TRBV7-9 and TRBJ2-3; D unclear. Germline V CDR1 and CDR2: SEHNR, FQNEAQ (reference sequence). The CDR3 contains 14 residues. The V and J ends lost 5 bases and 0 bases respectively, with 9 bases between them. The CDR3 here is CASSPSRSTDTQYF. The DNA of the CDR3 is TGTGCCAGCAGCCCCAGCAGGAGCACAGATACGCAGTATTTT. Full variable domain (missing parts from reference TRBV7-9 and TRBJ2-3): DTGVSQNPRHKITKRGQNVTFRCDPISEHNRLYWYRQTLGQGPEFLTYFQNEAQLEKSRLLSDRFSAERPKGSFSTLEIQRTEQGDSAMYLCASSPSRSTDTQYFGPGTRLTVL.

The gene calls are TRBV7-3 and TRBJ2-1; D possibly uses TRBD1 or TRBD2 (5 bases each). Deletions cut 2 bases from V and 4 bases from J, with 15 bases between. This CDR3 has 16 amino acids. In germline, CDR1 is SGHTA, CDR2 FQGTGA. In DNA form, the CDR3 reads TGTGCCAGCAGCTTAGAGGGGACCTACGGGTACAATGAGCAGTTCTTC. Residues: CASSLEGTYGYNEQFF.